A selection of T cell receptor beta chains follows, all from one sample in a study of T cell responses to AZD1222 COVID-19 vaccine. Profiled with immunoSEQ multiplex PCR; TCRdb holds only in-frame clones, not every one. The profile shows over 85,000 clones, around 93% of them singletons. The source was peripheral blood, collected 28 days after the second AZD1222 dose. These receptors were obtained from an adult who received the AZD1222 COVID-19 vaccine. CDR3s include the opening cysteine and the closing phenylalanine or tryptophan. The order of the fields is V gene, D gene, clone size, J gene, CDR3 DNA, CDR3 protein. The D gene is left open where the match is weak. The listing skips clone size in some rows; elsewhere it reads once, few, many or a size class.

V gene: TRBV28
D gene: .
clone size: .
J gene: TRBJ1-4
CDR3 DNA: TGTGCCAGCAGGACTAATGAAAAACTGTTTTTT
CDR3 protein: CASRTNEKLFF

V gene: TRBV4-2
D gene: .
clone size: .
J gene: TRBJ2-7
CDR3 DNA: TGTGCCAGCAGCCAAAACCCGCCCCCCTCCTACGAGCAGTACTTC
CDR3 protein: CASSQNPPPSYEQYF

V gene: TRBV7-7
D gene: .
clone size: .
J gene: TRBJ2-3
CDR3 DNA: TGTGCCAGCAGCCTGGGGGGAGGTGAAGCAGATACGCAGTATTTT
CDR3 protein: CASSLGGGEADTQYF

V gene: TRBV6-5
D gene: .
clone size: .
J gene: TRBJ1-2
CDR3 DNA: TGTGCCAGCAGAAGAGACGGGCCTAGGTATGGCTACACCTTC
CDR3 protein: CASRRDGPRYGYTF

V gene: TRBV6-5
D gene: .
clone size: .
J gene: TRBJ1-5
CDR3 DNA: TGTGCCAGCAGTCACGGAGATTGGAGCAATCAGCCCCAGCATTTT
CDR3 protein: CASSHGDWSNQPQHF

V gene: TRBV11-2
D gene: TRBD1
clone size: .
J gene: TRBJ1-1
CDR3 DNA: TGTGCCAGCAGCCCCAGGACAGGGGGCTACACTGAAGCTTTCTTT
CDR3 protein: CASSPRTGGYTEAFF

V gene: TRBV20-1
D gene: .
clone size: .
J gene: TRBJ1-2
CDR3 DNA: TGCAGTGCCTCAAGGGTAATTGGCTACACCTTC
CDR3 protein: CSASRVIGYTF

V gene: TRBV5-6
D gene: .
clone size: .
J gene: TRBJ1-5
CDR3 DNA: TGTGCCAGCAGCTTGATGGAGAGGGCCGGGAATCAGCCCCAGCATTTT
CDR3 protein: CASSLMERAGNQPQHF

V gene: TRBV27
D gene: .
clone size: .
J gene: TRBJ1-6
CDR3 DNA: TGTGCCAGCAGTTTTGGTGGGAAACATTCACCCCTCCACTTT
CDR3 protein: CASSFGGKHSPLHF

V gene: TRBV2
D gene: .
clone size: .
J gene: TRBJ1-4
CDR3 DNA: TGTGCCAGCACCCTAAGGGAAAAACTGTTTTTT
CDR3 protein: CASTLREKLFF

V gene: TRBV7-8
D gene: .
clone size: once
J gene: TRBJ2-2
CDR3 DNA: TGTGCCAGCAGCCAGGTGATCGGGGAGCTGTTTTTT
CDR3 protein: CASSQVIGELFF

V gene: TRBV13
D gene: .
clone size: .
J gene: TRBJ1-1
CDR3 DNA: TGTGCCAGCAGCTCCGTTAACGTTTTCTTAGCGGATGAAGCTTTCTTT
CDR3 protein: CASSSVNVFLADEAFF

V gene: TRBV10-1
D gene: .
clone size: .
J gene: TRBJ2-7
CDR3 DNA: TGCGCCAGCAGTACAGGGTTCTACGAGCAGTACTTC
CDR3 protein: CASSTGFYEQYF

V gene: TRBV6-5
D gene: .
clone size: .
J gene: TRBJ1-3
CDR3 DNA: TGTGCCAGCAAGAAGGGTCGCTCTGGAAACACCATATATTTT
CDR3 protein: CASKKGRSGNTIYF

V gene: TRBV3-1/TRBV3-2
D gene: TRBD1
clone size: .
J gene: TRBJ1-6
CDR3 DNA: TGTGCCAGCAGCCAAGAGGTAGGGACAGACTATAATTCACCCCTCCACTTT
CDR3 protein: CASSQEVGTDYNSPLHF

V gene: TRBV2
D gene: .
clone size: .
J gene: TRBJ1-6
CDR3 DNA: TGTGCCAGCAGTGGAGGCAGGAATTCACCCCTCCACTTT
CDR3 protein: CASSGGRNSPLHF

V gene: TRBV10-3
D gene: .
clone size: .
J gene: TRBJ2-7
CDR3 DNA: TGTGCCATCAGTGGTCAGACCTACGAGCAGTACTTC
CDR3 protein: CAISGQTYEQYF

V gene: TRBV5-6
D gene: .
clone size: .
J gene: TRBJ1-3
CDR3 DNA: TGTGCCAGCAGCTTCGGGGGAAACACCATATATTTT
CDR3 protein: CASSFGGNTIYF

V gene: TRBV7-2
D gene: .
clone size: few
J gene: TRBJ1-4
CDR3 DNA: TGTGCCAGCTCCTATGGTGGGAACCAGGGGGAAAAACTGTTTTTT
CDR3 protein: CASSYGGNQGEKLFF

V gene: TRBV7-9
D gene: TRBD2
clone size: .
J gene: TRBJ2-1
CDR3 DNA: TGTGCCAGCAGCCCAGGCCTAGCGGGAGGGAATGAGCAGTTCTTC
CDR3 protein: CASSPGLAGGNEQFF

V gene: TRBV5-8
D gene: .
clone size: .
J gene: TRBJ1-5
CDR3 DNA: TGTGCCAGCAGCTTGGGACGGCCCATGCCCCAGCATTTT
CDR3 protein: CASSLGRPMPQHF

V gene: TRBV12-5
D gene: .
clone size: .
J gene: TRBJ2-7
CDR3 DNA: TGTGCTAGTGGCCCAAGTAGGGGCAGCCCCTACGAGCAGTACTTC
CDR3 protein: CASGPSRGSPYEQYF

V gene: TRBV3-1/TRBV3-2
D gene: .
clone size: .
J gene: TRBJ1-1
CDR3 DNA: TGTGCCAGCAGCCAAAATAGACAGAACACTGAAGCTTTCTTT
CDR3 protein: CASSQNRQNTEAFF

V gene: TRBV10-3
D gene: TRBD1
clone size: once
J gene: TRBJ2-3
CDR3 DNA: TGTGCCATCAGTGATCCCCGGACAGGGTTCACAGATACGCAGTATTTT
CDR3 protein: CAISDPRTGFTDTQYF

V gene: TRBV29-1
D gene: .
clone size: .
J gene: TRBJ1-1
CDR3 DNA: TGCAGCGTTCCCCCTATAGAGAACACTGAAGCTTTCTTT
CDR3 protein: CSVPPIENTEAFF

V gene: TRBV6-4
D gene: TRBD1
clone size: few
J gene: TRBJ1-5
CDR3 DNA: TGTGCCAGCAGTGAACGCACAGGGGGCAATCAGCCCCAGCATTTT
CDR3 protein: CASSERTGGNQPQHF

V gene: TRBV6-5
D gene: .
clone size: .
J gene: TRBJ1-5
CDR3 DNA: TGTGCCAGCAGTTTCCGGGACTGGAATAGCAATCAGCCCCAGCATTTT
CDR3 protein: CASSFRDWNSNQPQHF

V gene: TRBV3-1/TRBV3-2
D gene: .
clone size: once
J gene: TRBJ2-2
CDR3 DNA: TGTGCCAGCAGCCAGGACGGGGAGCTGTTTTTT
CDR3 protein: CASSQDGELFF

V gene: TRBV10-2
D gene: .
clone size: .
J gene: TRBJ1-2
CDR3 DNA: TGCGCCAGCAGTGAGAGTGTCGGGAATGGCTACACCTTC
CDR3 protein: CASSESVGNGYTF

V gene: TRBV21-1
D gene: .
clone size: .
J gene: TRBJ1-5
CDR3 DNA: TGTGCCAGCAGTAAGGGTCCGGGAATGCCTAATCAGCCCCAGCATTTT
CDR3 protein: CASSKGPGMPNQPQHF

V gene: TRBV5-8
D gene: TRBD1
clone size: .
J gene: TRBJ1-5
CDR3 DNA: TGTGCCAGCAGCCCGGGGACAGGGGGGAATCAGCCCCAGCATTTT
CDR3 protein: CASSPGTGGNQPQHF

V gene: TRBV19
D gene: .
clone size: .
J gene: TRBJ2-2
CDR3 DNA: TGTGCCAGTAGTTCCAGCGGGTGGGCCGGGGAGCTGTTTTTT
CDR3 protein: CASSSSGWAGELFF

V gene: TRBV5-4
D gene: .
clone size: .
J gene: TRBJ1-2
CDR3 DNA: TGTGCCAGCAGCTTGGCCACACAGACCTATGGCTACACCTTC
CDR3 protein: CASSLATQTYGYTF

V gene: TRBV27
D gene: TRBD2
clone size: .
J gene: TRBJ2-1
CDR3 DNA: TGTGCCAGCAGTCCAACCGGGACTAGCGGGATTTTCTTC
CDR3 protein: CASSPTGTSGIFF

V gene: TRBV6-5
D gene: .
clone size: .
J gene: TRBJ2-2
CDR3 DNA: TGTGCCAGCACGCTACTTCCAACCGGGGAGCTGTTTTTT
CDR3 protein: CASTLLPTGELFF

V gene: TRBV29-1
D gene: .
clone size: once
J gene: TRBJ1-1
CDR3 DNA: TGCAGCGCCGACAGGATCATGAACACTGAAGCTTTCTTT
CDR3 protein: CSADRIMNTEAFF

V gene: TRBV4-1
D gene: TRBD1
clone size: .
J gene: TRBJ1-1
CDR3 DNA: TGCGCCAGCAGCCAAGCCGAGGACAGGTATTCTACAGCTTTCTTT
CDR3 protein: CASSQAEDRYSTAFF